The 5 T cell receptor beta chains given below trace back to one sample, sequenced in a study of response to subunit inactivated influenza vaccine. From the RT-PCR reads, TCRdb called clonotypes with MiXCR, one entry per CDR3 protein. The sample shows around 530,000 distinct CDR3 sequences, about 17% of them seen only once. The sample consisted of CD4+ T cells sorted from PBMCs, taken about 23 months after vaccination. The receptors come from a man between 50 and 69 years old who received an inactivated influenza vaccine.

This clonotype was seen more than once but under ten times. The chain couples TRBV5-1 to TRBJ2-5; D gene uncertain. Trimming left V 0 bases short and J 0 bases short, with 6 bases between. The germline V gene encodes CDR1 SGHRS and CDR2 YFSETQ. CDR3 size: 14 residues. The CDR3 loop reads CASSLGSDQETQYF. DNA for the CDR3: TGCGCCAGCAGCTTGGGCTCAGACCAAGAGACCCAGTACTTC.

The chain joins TRBV28 to TRBJ2-1, with D maybe TRBD2 (5 bases). V was shortened by 5 bases and J by 4 bases, with 18 bases between the two germline ends. The CDR3 sequence is 16 residues long. Per germline, CDR1 MDHEN and CDR2 SYDVKM. CDR3 residues: CASSLGLLGPYNEQFF. The CDR3 DNA reads as TGTGCCAGCAGTCTCGGACTGTTAGGCCCTTACAATGAGCAGTTCTTC.

The chain employs TRBV23-1 and TRBJ2-1; D is uncertain. TRBV23-1 belongs to the ORF category, with a function that is uncertain. With 5 bases removed from V and 12 bases from J, the gap between germline ends came to 8 bases. This CDR3 contains 10 residues. The CDR3 loop reads CASSLRLQFF. In DNA form, the CDR3 reads TGCGCCAGCAGTTTACGCCTGCAGTTCTTC.

At least ten counts were recorded for this clonotype. The V call is TRBV15, the J call TRBJ1-1; the match to TRBD1 covers 7 bases. The CDR3 totals 15 residues. Trimming removed 9 bases from V and 4 bases from J; junction bases left unmatched: 14. CDR1 LNHNV and CDR2 YYDKDF come from the germline V gene (reference sequence). Written as DNA, the CDR3 is TGTGCCACTACGAAGGACAGGCTGCTCGGCACTGAAGCTTTCTTT. Translated, it gives CATTKDRLLGTEAFF.

This clonotype was observed at least ten times. The rearrangement uses TRBV7-8 and TRBJ1-5; D gene ambiguous. Germline-derived CDR1 and CDR2 are SGHVS and FQNEAQ. The V end lost 1 base, the J end lost 5 bases, and 6 bases lay between the germline ends. This CDR3 region has 13 residues. CDR3 residues: CASSLGRDQPQHF. The CDR3, as DNA: TGTGCCAGCAGCTTAGGACGGGATCAGCCCCAGCATTTT.